The clone carrying this T cell receptor beta chain was seen more than once but under ten times. Its antigen is currently unknown. Trimming shortened V by 4 bases and J by 2 bases, and 13 bases separated the two germline ends. Germline CDR1 is SGHRS and CDR2 is YFSETQ. This CDR3 has 15 amino acids. The entry originates in a study of CD8+ T cells in alopecia areata. The study's findings and limits: Affected lesional scalp, above all in alopecia totalis/universalis, was more clonal than normal scalp.

Sorting separated CD4+ and CD8+ T cells out of PBMCs. RNA extraction was followed by reverse transcription into cDNA, which acted as the sequencing template. Sequencing used immunoSEQ multiplex PCR; TCRdb keeps in-frame clones, though not all of them. The sample lists roughly 100,000 clones, around three fifths occurring once. The TCR was taken from a human donor in good health. The V call is TRBV5-1, the J call TRBJ2-1; D gene ambiguous. Sequences were obtained from CD4+ T cells sorted from blood. The DNA of the CDR3 is TGCGCCAGCAGCCTCCTCGAAGGGACCTACAATGAGCAGTTCTTC. This sequence encodes CASSLLEGTYNEQFF.